The table lists the clone carrying this T cell receptor (beta chain) with a few counts. This specimen comes from a study of blood T cell repertoires in COVID-19. Study as a whole: Samples of COVID-19 (acute and convalescent) were obtained from the United States, Italy and Spain. The analysed material was cDNA or gDNA that came from T cells, B-cell-depleted T cells, or PBMCs.

As processed by the authors: Reference gene primer amplification gave estimated nucleated cell counts. Clones were sequenced by immunoSEQ multiplex PCR, and TCRdb holds only the in-frame ones, with some missing. V and J calls and clone size are given by that table; D and trimming were obtained from the DNA. Of around 300,000 clones in the sample, 80% to 90% are singletons; the top ten hold 11%. CDR1 SGHDN and CDR2 FVKESK come from the germline V gene. V trimming: 1 base; J trimming: 5 bases; junction bases outside the gene matches: 1. This CDR3 is 14 amino acids long. The source is a woman aged 70-85 years with acute or convalescent COVID-19. J is TRBJ2-2 and V is TRBV14, with TRBD2 matching over 7 bases. Sequenced input: peripheral blood. CDR3 coding DNA: TGTGCCAGCAGCCAAGTGGGAGGGACCGGGGAGCTGTTTTTT. It is translated as CASSQVGGTGELFF.